The sample holds many counts of the clone carrying this T cell receptor (beta chain). Every patient had bone marrow sampled while the disease was active. This sample was taken from a study of read filtering for tumor transcriptome and immune sequencing. Overall study: The cohort had 17 men and approximately 14 women aged about 45 to 90, mean about 66 years. By R-ISS, stages I, II and III held around 8, 15 and 7 patients. Transcriptome libraries were built from DNase-treated RNA.

Germline V lookup: CDR1 SGHAT, CDR2 FQDESV (reference sequence). The CDR3 runs 13 residues. V was shortened by 3 bases and J by 4 bases, with 9 bases between the two germline ends. From approximately 430 ng of RNA, a library with molecular barcoded alpha/delta and beta/gamma adaptors was made. TCRdb analysed the reads with MiXCR anew, one entry per CDR3 protein. The sample yields some 130,000 distinct CDR3 sequences, about an eighth seen once. V is TRBV11-1 and J is TRBJ1-2; a weak D match, TRBD1 (5 bases). The material sequenced was a population of CD138-negative cells sorted from bone marrow. The receptor was isolated from a donor over 35 with multiple myeloma. The CDR3 sequence: CASSLGESYGYTF. Written as DNA, the CDR3 is TGTGCCAGCAGCTTGGGGGAGTCCTATGGCTACACCTTC.